This T cell receptor (beta chain) was recovered during a study of cytomegalovirus exposure and HLA in healthy donors. Germline V gene sequence: CDR1 PRHDT, CDR2 FYEKMQ (reference sequence). The CDR3 runs 12 residues. V gave up 4 bases and J gave up 11 bases, with 9 bases separating them. The PCR employed 60 Vbeta primers together with 13 Jbeta primers. The protocol was immunoSEQ multiplex PCR, while the TCRdb copy is restricted to in-frame clones and leaves out a portion. The sample yields approximately 120,000 clones, 60% to 85% seen once. Sequenced: PBMCs. The V call is TRBV13, the J call TRBJ1-6; D possibly corresponds to TRBD1 (6 bases). The TCR comes from a female donor in good health and CMV-seronegative. The CDR3 spells CASSSGEPPLHF. The CDR3 DNA reads as TGTGCCAGCAGCTCAGGGGAGCCACCCCTCCACTTT.